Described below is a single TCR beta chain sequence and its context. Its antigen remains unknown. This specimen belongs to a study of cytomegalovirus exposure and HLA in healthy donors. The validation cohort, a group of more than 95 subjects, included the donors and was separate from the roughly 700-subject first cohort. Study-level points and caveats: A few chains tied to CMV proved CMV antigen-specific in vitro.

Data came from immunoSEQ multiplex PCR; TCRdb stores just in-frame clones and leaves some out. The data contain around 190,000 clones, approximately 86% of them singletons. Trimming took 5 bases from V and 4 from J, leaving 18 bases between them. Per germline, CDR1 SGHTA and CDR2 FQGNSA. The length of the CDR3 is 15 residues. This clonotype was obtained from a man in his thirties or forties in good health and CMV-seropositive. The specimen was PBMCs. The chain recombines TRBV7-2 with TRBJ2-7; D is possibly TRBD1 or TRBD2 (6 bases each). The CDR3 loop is CASSPHGGGAYEQYF. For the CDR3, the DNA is TGTGCCAGCAGCCCCCATGGAGGGGGTGCGTACGAGCAGTACTTC.